These 12 T cell receptor beta chains share one sample of origin, sequenced in a study of CD8 T cells in ankylosing spondylitis. The study, taken as a whole, reports: Several highly homologous variants made up a TCR beta motif that seemed to typify ankylosing spondylitis blood.

The antigens for these receptors are not known. Via MiXCR, TCRdb re-called the 5' RACE reads, giving one row per CDR3 protein. The table records about 840,000 distinct CDR3 sequences, roughly 12% of them present only once. The sample was blood, either unsorted or a sorted T cell fraction (not recorded which). The receptor set was obtained from a male donor with ankylosing spondylitis.

This clonotype was observed a handful of times. The chain has TRBV4-3 and TRBJ1-1, with unresolved D. The CDR3 runs to 13 residues. Between the trimmed V and J ends, which lost 3 bases and 1 base, there was a span of 6 bases. Germline V gene data show CDR1 as LGHNA and CDR2 as YSLEER. The CDR3 sequence: CASSHTKNTEAFF. CDR3 sequence (DNA): TGCGCCAGCAGCCATACTAAGAACACTGAAGCTTTCTTT.

This rearrangement joins TRBV18 to TRBJ2-7; 15 bases map to TRBD2. Germline V gene sequence: CDR1 KGHSH, CDR2 LQKENI. The CDR3 contains 17 residues. The V and J ends lost 3 bases and 4 bases, in that order; junction bases with no gene match: 7. The chain's CDR3 is CASSPPGLAGGSYEQYF. CDR3 coding DNA: TGTGCCAGCTCACCCCCAGGACTAGCGGGAGGGTCTTACGAGCAGTACTTC.

The chain links TRBV25-1 to TRBJ2-5; 8 nucleotides line up with TRBD1. This CDR3 has 15 amino acids. V gave up 4 bases and J gave up 2 bases; unmatched junction bases: 6. CDR1 is MGHDK and CDR2 is SYGVNS in the germline V gene. The CDR3 loop is CASSGTRGQQETQYF. CDR3 nucleotide sequence: TGTGCCAGCAGTGGTACCAGGGGGCAACAAGAGACCCAGTACTTC.

This sequence joins TRBV24-1 and TRBJ2-1; no reliable D call. This CDR3 has 14 residues. Germline V gene sequence: CDR1 KGHDR, CDR2 SFDVKD. The V end was cut by 4 bases, the J end by 9 bases, with 15 bases between. The CDR3: CATSEYWGNGEQFF. The CDR3 DNA reads TGTGCCACCAGTGAGTACTGGGGAAACGGTGAGCAGTTCTTC.

This clonotype has at least ten counts. The V and J genes are TRBV12-3 or TRBV12-4 and TRBJ2-1; D is possibly TRBD2 (5 bases). Trimming took 4 bases from V and 4 from J, leaving 11 bases between them. There are 14 residues in the CDR3. CDR3 sequence: CASSSFRGYNEQFF. The CDR3, as DNA: TGTGCCAGCAGTTCGTTTCGGGGTTACAATGAGCAGTTCTTC.

This clonotype was counted between two and nine times. This rearrangement joins TRBV6-2 or TRBV6-3 to TRBJ2-7, with TRBD1 as a possible D gene (6 bases). CDR1 is MNHEY, CDR2 SVGEGT, per germline. The CDR3 extends over 13 amino acids. Trimming took 5 bases from V and 2 from J, leaving 10 bases between them. CDR3 sequence (DNA): TGTGCCAGCAGTACAACAGGGACCTACGAGCAGTACTTC. It yields the protein CASSTTGTYEQYF.

The chain joins TRBV29-1 to TRBJ2-7, with D unclear. The CDR3 spans 11 residues. V was shortened by 0 bases and J by 3 bases, with 3 bases between the two germline ends. CDR1 and CDR2 from the germline V gene are SQVTM and ANQGSEA. Here the CDR3 reads CSVEDYYEQYF. The CDR3 coding sequence is TGCAGCGTTGAAGACTACTACGAGCAGTACTTC.

As DNA, the CDR3 is TGTGCCACCTTGGGGACTAGCGGGGGGGCCTACAATGAGCAGTTCTTC. It encodes CATLGTSGGAYNEQFF. The chain is built from TRBV19 and TRBJ2-1, with 16 bases aligning to TRBD2. This CDR3 has 16 residues. The germline V gene has CDR1 LNHDA and CDR2 SQIVND (reference sequence). J gave up 2 bases and V 10 bases, and 5 bases lay outside the gene matches.

V usage is TRBV6-2 or TRBV6-3 and J usage is TRBJ1-2, with D perhaps matching TRBD1 (5 bases). Between the trimmed V and J ends, which lost 6 bases and 2 bases, there was a span of 19 bases. This CDR3 is 16 amino acids long. Germline CDR1 is MNHEY and CDR2 is SVGEGT. Written as DNA, the CDR3 is TGTGCCAGCAGGCTTATCCGGGACGGGCCCAACTATGGCTACACCTTC. Its protein is CASRLIRDGPNYGYTF.

This clonotype was detected many times. This chain uses TRBV24-1 with TRBJ2-1; 14 bases agree with TRBD2. Germline trimming cut 4 bases from V and 8 bases from J; bases unmatched to any gene: 12. The CDR3 has 18 amino acids. Germline-derived CDR1 and CDR2 are KGHDR and SFDVKD. The CDR3 region has the DNA TGTGCCACCAGTGACCCCGGGACTAGCGGGGGTAATTGGGATGAGCAGTTCTTC. Translating it yields CATSDPGTSGGNWDEQFF.

This rearrangement joins TRBV6-1 to TRBJ1-1, with TRBD1 identical over 8 bases. This CDR3 is built from 13 residues. J was trimmed by 8 bases and V by 8 bases; bases with no gene match: 10. Per germline, CDR1 MNHNS and CDR2 SASEGT. CDR3 sequence: CASGRLQGAEAFF. The CDR3 bases are TGTGCCAGCGGCCGACTCCAGGGGGCCGAAGCTTTCTTT.

The chain links TRBV11-1 to TRBJ1-4, with a possible D match to TRBD1 (5 bases). The germline gives CDR1 SGHAT, CDR2 FQDESV (reference sequence). CDR3 size: 18 residues. V was shortened by 5 bases and J by 1 base, with 20 bases between the two germline ends. The CDR3 sequence is CASSEIKGDSGTNEKLFF. Written as DNA, the CDR3 is TGTGCCAGCAGCGAAATTAAAGGGGACTCTGGAACTAATGAAAAACTGTTTTTT.